What follows are 32 T cell receptor beta chains derived from one specimen sequenced in a study of blood T cells in healthy people across ages. A J-beta primer mix and a sample-barcoded 5' primer were used in a second PCR of roughly 6 to 11 cycles. A single record per CDR3 protein comes from TCRdb applying MiXCR to the 5' RACE reads. The sample shows about 930,000 distinct CDR3 sequences, 25% to 35% of them seen only once. The same specimen was also included in a second study, on T cells of mothers and their children.

Sequencing input: blood. These TCRs come from a woman aged 40 to 50 in good health.

This clonotype was picked up a small number of times. The genes are TRBV30 and TRBJ1-1; no clear D. Germline V gives CDR1 GTSNPN, CDR2 SVGIG (reference sequence). V was pared by 2 bases and J by 0 bases, with 7 bases between. The CDR3 spans 13 residues. The CDR3, as DNA: TGTGCCTGGAGTCGAGGCATGAACACTGAAGCTTTCTTT. This sequence encodes CAWSRGMNTEAFF.

This clonotype was detected ten times or more. This rearrangement joins TRBV7-6 to TRBJ1-1; D call uncertain. Germline assignment: CDR1 SGHVS and CDR2 FNYEAQ. Trimming removed 2 bases from V and 11 bases from J, with 15 bases in between. This CDR3 region has 13 residues. As DNA, the CDR3 is TGTGCCAGCAGCTTACAGATCGGCCAGCCGGCTTTCTTT. It encodes CASSLQIGQPAFF.

This clonotype was detected only a few times. For the CDR3, the DNA is TGTGCCAGCAGTTTAAAGGGGACAGTGTATGGCTACACCTTC. Protein: CASSLKGTVYGYTF. This chain connects TRBV12-3 or TRBV12-4 to TRBJ1-2, with 7 nucleotides matching TRBD1. V lost 2 bases and J lost 5; bases outside the gene matches: 5. This CDR3 spans 14 amino acids.

Only a few counts were recorded for this clonotype. The rearrangement joins TRBV7-2 to TRBJ1-1; unclear D gene. The CDR3 is made up of 14 amino acids. With 2 bases removed from V and 4 bases from J, the gap between germline ends came to 11 bases. In germline, CDR1 is SGHTA, CDR2 FQGNSA. The CDR3 here is CASSLTIAGTEAFF. The CDR3 DNA reads TGTGCCAGCAGCTTAACCATCGCGGGCACTGAAGCTTTCTTT.

In this sample, this clonotype turned up many times. The gene calls are TRBV7-9 and TRBJ2-5; D uncertain. The CDR3 loop spans 12 amino acids. The V and J ends lost 5 bases and 4 bases respectively, with 8 bases between them. Germline V lookup: CDR1 SEHNR, CDR2 FQNEAQ (reference sequence). The CDR3 sequence is CASSVQLETQYF. As DNA, the CDR3 is TGTGCCAGCAGCGTACAACTAGAGACCCAGTACTTC.

This sequence joins TRBV20-1 and TRBJ1-2, with D perhaps TRBD1 (5 bases). Between the trimmed V and J ends, which lost 0 bases and 4 bases, there was a span of 12 bases. This CDR3 region has 14 residues. The V gene's germline CDR1 is DFQATT and CDR2 SNEGSKA (reference sequence). For the CDR3, the DNA is TGCAGTGCTAGAGATGCTCAGGGCGGCTATGGCTACACCTTC. Protein: CSARDAQGGYGYTF.

As regards this clonotype: This sequence may be a read error, since a much larger clone differs from it by one base. The chain links TRBV20-1 to TRBJ2-1, with 8 bases lining up with TRBD2. This CDR3 is 13 amino acids long. With 5 bases clipped from V and 5 bases from J, the junction kept 5 bases outside the gene matches. Germline CDR1 and CDR2: DFQATT and SNEGSKA (reference sequence). CDR3 sequence (DNA): TGCAGTGCTGGACAAGCGGGGGACAATGAGCAGTTCTTC. Translating gives CSAGQAGDNEQFF.

In this sample, this clonotype turned up many times. For the CDR3, the DNA is TGCGCCAGCAGCTTAATGGCAGGGGAGGATGAGCAGTTCTTC. This encodes CASSLMAGEDEQFF. The chain joins TRBV5-1 to TRBJ2-1; D tentatively reads TRBD1 or TRBD2 (6 bases each). Trimming removed 2 bases from V and 8 bases from J, with 14 bases in between. The CDR3 spans 14 residues. The germline CDR1 and CDR2 sequences are SGHRS and YFSETQ.

This clonotype was picked up many times. DNA for the CDR3: TGTGCCAGCAGCCAAGCATTTGGGAGTGGCCCCCGGGAGACCCAGTACTTC. Protein sequence: CASSQAFGSGPRETQYF. V usage is TRBV14 and J usage is TRBJ2-5, with D perhaps TRBD2 (5 bases). V was pared by 1 base and J by 5 bases, with 20 bases between. The CDR3 runs 17 residues. Germline-derived CDR1 and CDR2 are SGHDN and FVKESK.

The J gene is TRBJ2-3, the V gene TRBV7-2; maybe TRBD2 (6 bases). This CDR3 is built from 17 residues. CDR1 and CDR2 (germline): SGHTA, FQGNSA. Trimming pared 5 bases from V and 0 bases from J, leaving 18 bases between. The CDR3 region is CASSTRMWGTSTDTQYF. The CDR3 nucleotides are TGTGCCAGCAGCACGCGAATGTGGGGGACTAGCACAGATACGCAGTATTTT. The full variable domain, rest sourced from reference TRBV7-2 and TRBJ2-3, is GAGVSQSPSNKVTEKGKDVELRCDPISGHTALYWYRQSLGQGLEFLIYFQGNSAPDKSGLPSDRFSAERTGGSVSTLTIQRTQQEDSAVYLCASSTRMWGTSTDTQYFGPGTRLTVL.

This clonotype was observed at least ten times. CDR3 sequence: CASSLGTATGTDTQYF. The DNA for the CDR3 is TGCGCCAGCAGCTTAGGGACAGCTACGGGCACAGATACGCAGTATTTT. The chain uses TRBV5-1 and TRBJ2-3, with 7 bases that match TRBD1. CDR1 is SGHRS, CDR2 YFSETQ, per germline. CDR3 length: 16 amino acids. V shed 2 bases and J 1 base; nucleotides not matched to a gene: 7.

The J gene is TRBJ2-1, the V gene TRBV20-1; either TRBD1 or TRBD2 may supply D (5 bases each). CDR1 DFQATT and CDR2 SNEGSKA come from the germline V gene (reference sequence). The V gene lost 5 bases and the J gene lost 9 bases, with 17 bases spanning the gap. The CDR3 has 13 residues. CDR3 residues: CSADSPREGEQFF. The CDR3 coding sequence is TGCAGTGCTGACAGTCCTCGTGAGGGTGAGCAGTTCTTC.

V is TRBV2 and J is TRBJ1-2, with D possibly TRBD1 on 5 matching bases. The V gene's germline CDR1 is SNHLY and CDR2 FYNNEI. This CDR3 is built from 15 residues. V was trimmed by 4 bases and J by 0 bases, leaving 12 bases between them. For the CDR3, the DNA is TGTGCCAGCAGTGGGAGACAGTCAACTAACTATGGCTACACCTTC. Amino acid sequence: CASSGRQSTNYGYTF.

This clonotype is a singleton in its sample. This sequence joins TRBV20-1 and TRBJ2-7; perhaps TRBD2 as D (6 bases). The CDR3 spans 17 residues. Looked up from germline, CDR1 is DFQATT and CDR2 is SNEGSKA (reference sequence). V was clipped by 0 bases and J by 0 bases, with 18 bases between them. CDR3 region: CSARDRLGTFSSYEQYF. The DNA of the CDR3 is TGCAGTGCTAGAGATCGTCTAGGGACTTTTAGCTCCTACGAGCAGTACTTC.

This clonotype was counted at least ten times. V is TRBV5-1 and J is TRBJ1-2; no clear D gene. The V end was cut by 0 bases, the J end by 2 bases, with 11 bases between. The V gene's germline CDR1 is SGHRS and CDR2 YFSETQ. CDR3 length equals 15 residues. CDR3 residues: CASSLDWGSNYGYTF. The CDR3 DNA reads TGCGCCAGCAGCTTGGATTGGGGAAGCAACTATGGCTACACCTTC.

This clonotype showed up just a few times. The chain uses TRBV7-8 and TRBJ1-1; D is perhaps TRBD1 (5 bases). V lost 1 base to trimming and J lost 1 base, with 16 bases between them. The CDR3 has 17 amino acids. Germline loops: CDR1 SGHVS, CDR2 FQNEAQ. CDR3 in DNA: TGTGCCAGCAGCTTAGTGGATCGCAGGGTGAGGAACACTGAAGCTTTCTTT. It translates to CASSLVDRRVRNTEAFF.

This clonotype was counted at least ten times. This chain connects TRBV7-8 to TRBJ2-5, with a tentative D call TRBD1 (5 bases). V was clipped by 1 base and J by 2 bases, with 11 bases between them. The CDR3 runs 15 residues. Per germline, CDR1 SGHVS and CDR2 FQNEAQ. CDR3 bases: TGTGCCAGCAGCTTAGATAGGGGCAGGCAAGAGACCCAGTACTTC. It yields the protein CASSLDRGRQETQYF.

The chain recombines TRBV19 with TRBJ2-7, with D hard to call. CDR1 and CDR2 from the germline V gene are LNHDA and SQIVND (reference sequence). This CDR3 region has 14 residues. The V end lost 2 bases, the J end lost 1 base, and 9 bases lay between the germline ends. CDR3: CASSISLGSYEQYF. The DNA of the CDR3 is TGTGCCAGTAGTATAAGTCTAGGTTCCTACGAGCAGTACTTC.

This clonotype was counted only a few times. Sequence at one end of the junction differs from germline and may be a read error. The gene calls are TRBV4-2 and TRBJ1-2; D is undetermined. This CDR3 comprises 13 residues. Germline V gene data show CDR1 as LGHNA and CDR2 as YNFKEQ. CDR3 region: CASSQDGGNGHTF. CDR3 in DNA: TGTGCCAGCAGCCAAGATGGAGGGAATGGCCACACCTTC.

The chain uses TRBV7-2 and TRBJ2-7; 8 bases fit TRBD1. The CDR3 loop spans 15 amino acids. Germline CDR1 SGHTA, CDR2 FQGNSA. V shed 6 bases and J 4 bases; nucleotides not matched to a gene: 11. The CDR3 loop is CASRNTGTGLYEQYF. The CDR3 DNA reads as TGTGCCAGCAGAAATACCGGGACAGGACTATACGAGCAGTACTTC.

In its sample, this clonotype was seen many times. The chain employs TRBV7-2 and TRBJ2-5; maybe TRBD2 (5 bases). From germline, CDR1 is SGHTA and CDR2 FQGNSA. The V gene lost 7 bases and the J gene lost 2 bases, with 14 bases spanning the gap. The length of the CDR3 is 14 residues. CDR3 nucleotides: TGTGCCAGCACGAGAGGGATCCTTCAAGAGACCCAGTACTTC. Translation gives CASTRGILQETQYF.

This clonotype showed up just a few times. This chain connects TRBV12-3 or TRBV12-4 to TRBJ2-5; D is unresolved. The closer fit of TRBJ2-7 to the DNA end suggests the J call may be wrong. CDR3 length: 12 residues. The CDR3 sequence is CASSQRKGEQYF. CDR3 coding DNA: TGTGCCAGCAGTCAGAGAAAGGGCGAGCAGTACTTC.

V gene TRBV16 combines with J gene TRBJ2-7, with 12 bases fitting TRBD1. The CDR3 runs to 16 residues. V shed 5 bases, J shed 3 bases, and the junction held 8 bases outside the gene matches. Germline V lookup: CDR1 KGHSY, CDR2 FQNENV. The CDR3 loop is CASSKGQGALFYEQYF. CDR3 coding DNA: TGTGCCAGCAGCAAGGGACAGGGGGCGCTCTTCTACGAGCAGTACTTC.

This clonotype was picked up a small number of times. The chain uses TRBV5-1 and TRBJ1-1, with 7 bases fitting TRBD1. Trimming at V came to 1 base and at J to 4 bases, leaving 4 bases not matched to a gene. The germline V gene encodes CDR1 SGHRS and CDR2 YFSETQ. This CDR3 has 14 residues. In nucleotides, the CDR3 is TGCGCCAGCAGCTTGAGGGGGCAAGGCACTGAAGCTTTCTTT. It translates to CASSLRGQGTEAFF.

This clonotype showed up many times. The chain employs TRBV15 and TRBJ2-5; D might be TRBD1 or TRBD2, each matching 5 bases. Deletions cut 0 bases from V and 6 bases from J, with 20 bases between. This CDR3 contains 17 residues. The germline CDR1 and CDR2 sequences are LNHNV and YYDKDF (reference sequence). The CDR3, as DNA: TGTGCCACCAGCAGAGATTCTTCAGGGCAGGGAGTCAAGACCCAGTACTTC. Translated: CATSRDSSGQGVKTQYF.

This clonotype has a count of ten or more. This sequence joins TRBV7-9 and TRBJ2-1; D is perhaps TRBD1 or TRBD2 (5 bases each). V lost 4 bases and J 9 bases, leaving 16 bases between the germline ends. This CDR3 has 14 residues. The germline V gene has CDR1 SEHNR and CDR2 FQNEAQ (reference sequence). CDR3 region: CASSSGTAWGEQFF. The DNA of the CDR3 is TGTGCCAGCAGCTCCGGGACCGCGTGGGGTGAGCAGTTCTTC.

As for this clonotype: Its ends do not fully match the called genes, so a read error is possible. The rearrangement uses TRBV9 and TRBJ1-2, with D hard to call. CDR1 is SGDLS and CDR2 is YYNGEE in the germline V gene. The CDR3 extends over 14 amino acids. CDR3 amino acids: CASGVESGTYGYTF. The CDR3 DNA reads TGTGCCAGCGGCGTAGAATCAGGCACCTATGGCTACACCTTC.

Details on this clonotype: This clone may be a read error of a much larger clone one base away. The chain uses TRBV7-9 and TRBJ2-4, with 7 bases matching TRBD1. V was pared by 3 bases and J by 0 bases, with 5 bases of the junction left unmatched. Per germline, CDR1 SEHNR and CDR2 FQNEAQ (reference sequence). The CDR3 is 16 amino acids. CDR3 DNA: TGTGCCAGCAGCTTGGACAGGTCAGGAGCCAAAAACATTCAGTACTTC. Translated, it gives CASSLDRSGAKNIQYF. Drawing the rest from reference TRBV7-9 and TRBJ2-4, the complete variable domain is DTGVSQNPRHKITKRGQNVTFRCDPISEHNRLYWYRQTLGQGPEFLTYFQNEAQLEKSRLLSDRFSAERPKGSFSTLEIQRTEQGDSAMYLCASSLDRSGAKNIQYFGAGTRLSVL.

This clonotype was detected only a few times. The chain couples TRBV15 to TRBJ1-2; weak D call: TRBD1 (5 bases). V was cut by 0 bases and J by 4 bases, with 18 bases left in between. The CDR3 has 17 amino acids. CDR1 is LNHNV, CDR2 YYDKDF, per germline (reference sequence). The DNA of the CDR3 is TGTGCCACCAGCAGAGACCCCGGGACCGCGAATGTCTATGGCTACACCTTC. The encoded protein is CATSRDPGTANVYGYTF.

The sample holds many counts of this clonotype. The chain employs TRBV28 and TRBJ2-7; 8 nucleotides agree with TRBD1. From germline, CDR1 is MDHEN and CDR2 SYDVKM. Trimming at V came to 5 bases and at J to 0 bases, leaving 6 bases not matched to a gene. The CDR3 contains 15 residues. The CDR3 here is CASSQFGQGSYEQYF. The CDR3 DNA reads as TGTGCCAGCAGTCAATTCGGACAGGGCTCCTACGAGCAGTACTTC.

This clonotype was seen at least ten times. V usage is TRBV10-3 and J usage is TRBJ2-7; 10 bases fit TRBD2. The length of the CDR3 is 19 residues. The V gene's germline CDR1 is ENHRY and CDR2 SYGVKD. J lost 1 base, V lost 7 bases, and 19 bases had no gene match. The CDR3 DNA is TGTGCCATCAATCTCCGCCCCACTAGCGGGGTCCCTAAATCCTACGAGCAGTACTTC. This gives the protein CAINLRPTSGVPKSYEQYF.

This clonotype was picked up many times. This chain uses TRBV29-1 with TRBJ1-4; TRBD1 might be the D (6 bases). The germline CDR1 and CDR2 sequences are SQVTM and ANQGSEA. The CDR3 totals 12 residues. The CDR3 region has the DNA TGCAGTGGAGGGGGAGGGGATGAAAAACTGTTTTTT. Translation: CSGGGGDEKLFF.